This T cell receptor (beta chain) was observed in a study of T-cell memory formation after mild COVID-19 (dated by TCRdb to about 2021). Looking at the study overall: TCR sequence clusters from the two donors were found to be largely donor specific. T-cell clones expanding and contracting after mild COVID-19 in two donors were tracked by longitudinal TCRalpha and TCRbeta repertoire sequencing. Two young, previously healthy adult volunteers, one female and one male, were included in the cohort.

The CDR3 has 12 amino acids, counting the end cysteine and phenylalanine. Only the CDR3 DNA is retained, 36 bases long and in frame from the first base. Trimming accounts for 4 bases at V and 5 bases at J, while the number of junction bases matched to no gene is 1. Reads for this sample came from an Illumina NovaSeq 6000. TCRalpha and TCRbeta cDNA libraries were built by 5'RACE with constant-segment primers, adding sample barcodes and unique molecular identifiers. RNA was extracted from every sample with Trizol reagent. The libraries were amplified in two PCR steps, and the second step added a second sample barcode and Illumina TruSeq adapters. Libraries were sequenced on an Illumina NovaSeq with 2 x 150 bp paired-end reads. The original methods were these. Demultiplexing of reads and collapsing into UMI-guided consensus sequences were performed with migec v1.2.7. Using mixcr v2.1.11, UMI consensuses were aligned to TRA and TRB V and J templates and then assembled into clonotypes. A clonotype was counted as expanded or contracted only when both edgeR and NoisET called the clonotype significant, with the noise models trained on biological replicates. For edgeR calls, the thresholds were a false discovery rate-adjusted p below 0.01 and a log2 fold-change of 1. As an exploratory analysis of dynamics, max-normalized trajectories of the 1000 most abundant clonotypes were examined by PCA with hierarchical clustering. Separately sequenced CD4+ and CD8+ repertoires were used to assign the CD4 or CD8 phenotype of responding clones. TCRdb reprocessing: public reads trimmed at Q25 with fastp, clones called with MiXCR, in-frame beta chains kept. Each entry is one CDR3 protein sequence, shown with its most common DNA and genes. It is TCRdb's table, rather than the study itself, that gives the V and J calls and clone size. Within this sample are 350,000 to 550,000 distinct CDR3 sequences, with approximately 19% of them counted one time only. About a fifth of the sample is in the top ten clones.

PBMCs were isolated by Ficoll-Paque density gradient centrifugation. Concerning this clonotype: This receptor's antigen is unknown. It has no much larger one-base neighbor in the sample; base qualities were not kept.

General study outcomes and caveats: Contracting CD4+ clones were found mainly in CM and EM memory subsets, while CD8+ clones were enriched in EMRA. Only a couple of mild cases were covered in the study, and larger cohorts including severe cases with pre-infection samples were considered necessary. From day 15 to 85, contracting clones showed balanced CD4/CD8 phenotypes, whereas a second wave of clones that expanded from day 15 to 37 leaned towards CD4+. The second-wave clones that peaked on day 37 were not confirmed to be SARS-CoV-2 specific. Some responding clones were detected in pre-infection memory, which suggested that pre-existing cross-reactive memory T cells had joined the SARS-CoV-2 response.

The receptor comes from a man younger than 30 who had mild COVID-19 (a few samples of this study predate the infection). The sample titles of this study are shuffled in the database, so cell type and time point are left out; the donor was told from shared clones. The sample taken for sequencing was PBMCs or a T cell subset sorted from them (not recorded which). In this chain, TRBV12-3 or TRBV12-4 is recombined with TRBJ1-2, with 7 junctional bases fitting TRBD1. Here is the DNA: TGTGCCAGCAGTTCGGGACAGTATGGCTACACCTTC. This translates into CASSSGQYGYTF.